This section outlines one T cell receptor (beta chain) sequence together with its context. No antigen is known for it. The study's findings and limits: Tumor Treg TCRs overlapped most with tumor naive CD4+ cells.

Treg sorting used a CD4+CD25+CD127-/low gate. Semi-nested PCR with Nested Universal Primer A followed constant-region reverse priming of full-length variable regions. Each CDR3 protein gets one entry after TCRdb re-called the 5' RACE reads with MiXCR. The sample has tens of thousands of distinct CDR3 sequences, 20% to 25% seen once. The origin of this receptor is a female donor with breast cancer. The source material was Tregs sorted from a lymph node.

CDR3 DNA: TGTGCCAGCAGCTTAACTGGCCGCCTCCTCAATGAGCAGTTCTTC. Translated, it gives CASSLTGRLLNEQFF. The chain carries TRBV7-2 and TRBJ2-1, with unresolved D. Trimming cost V 2 bases and J 6 bases, with 14 bases left between them. This CDR3 comprises 15 residues. Germline V lookup: CDR1 SGHTA, CDR2 FQGNSA.